The clone carrying this T cell receptor (beta chain) was recorded many times. Its antigen is as yet unknown. The data originate from a study of tumor and adjacent non-tumor tissue in lung cancer. Turning to the study itself: Patients were aged roughly 30 to 76, some 10 men and 5 women, stage I to III. General study findings and limits: In normal lung, the top 100 clones were significantly more dominant than in tumor.

The germline CDR1 and CDR2 sequences are MNHEY and SVGAGI. CDR3 length: 14 amino acids. V lost 2 bases and J lost 8, with 13 bases in between. RNA was extracted from bulk tissue without any cell sorting. TCRbeta libraries were built with three rounds of nested PCR, modified from ARM-PCR. TCRdb ran MiXCR on the multiplex PCR reads and lists one entry per CDR3 protein. Of tens of thousands of distinct CDR3 sequences in the sample, about three fifths were seen once. The chain is built from TRBV6-5 and TRBJ1-5; tentative D call: TRBD1 (5 bases). What was sequenced was lung tumor tissue. This sequence originates from a man aged 50 to 59 with non-small cell lung cancer. CDR3 DNA sequence: TGTGCCAGCAGTTACGTCGGGGACGGGGAGCCCCAGCATTTT. Amino acids: CASSYVGDGEPQHF.